This TCR beta chain was recorded in a study of T cells in Graves' hyperthyroidism and ophthalmopathy. The wider study: Blood from the periphery was taken at initial diagnosis, before any treatment. General study results and limits: Blood also showed most of the thyroid clonotypes that were expanded above 0.001.

RNA transcripts yielded amplified TCR beta CDR3 regions. The TCR CDR3 first-round RT-PCR relied on the HTBI primer set. Each CDR3 protein is one row after TCRdb ran MiXCR on the multiplex PCR reads. The sample yields fewer than 250,000 distinct CDR3 sequences, less than 20% seen once. Among ophthalmopathy patients, the Clinical Activity Score reached at least 3, the NOSPECS grade reached at least 4, and duration remained under 3 months. Germline trimming cut 1 base from V and 1 base from J; bases unmatched to any gene: 20. This CDR3 contains 21 residues. Germline CDR1 and CDR2: SGHDT and YYEEEE. On this clonotype itself: Its antigen is unknown.

The V gene is TRBV5-6, the J gene TRBJ2-1; 7 bases are shared with TRBD2. The origin of this receptor is a young woman with Graves' ophthalmopathy. Sequenced material: blood. Here the CDR3 DNA reads TGTGCCAGCAGCTTGTCAGTGGGGTCTGGGGTAGCGGGCATTTCCTACAATGAGCAGTTCTTC. Encoded protein: CASSLSVGSGVAGISYNEQFF.